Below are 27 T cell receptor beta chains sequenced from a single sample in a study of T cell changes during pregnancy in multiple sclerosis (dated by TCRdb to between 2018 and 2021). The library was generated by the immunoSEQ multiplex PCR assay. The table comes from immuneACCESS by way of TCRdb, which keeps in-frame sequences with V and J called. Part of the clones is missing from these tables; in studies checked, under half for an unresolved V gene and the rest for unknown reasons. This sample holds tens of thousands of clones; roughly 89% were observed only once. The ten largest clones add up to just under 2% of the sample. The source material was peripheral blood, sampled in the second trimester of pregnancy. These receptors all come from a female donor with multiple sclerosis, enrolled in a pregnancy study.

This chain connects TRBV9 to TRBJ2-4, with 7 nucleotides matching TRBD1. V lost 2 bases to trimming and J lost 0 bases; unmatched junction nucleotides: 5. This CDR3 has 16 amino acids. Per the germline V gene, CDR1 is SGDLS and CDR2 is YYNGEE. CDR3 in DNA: TGTGCCAGCAGCGTCGGACAGGATCTAGCCAAAAACATTCAGTACTTC. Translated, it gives CASSVGQDLAKNIQYF.

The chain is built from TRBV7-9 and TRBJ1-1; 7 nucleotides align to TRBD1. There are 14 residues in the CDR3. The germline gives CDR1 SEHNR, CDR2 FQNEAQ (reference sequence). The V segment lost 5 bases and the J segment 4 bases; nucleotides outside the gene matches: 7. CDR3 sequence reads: CASSTRQGATEAFF. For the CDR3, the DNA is TGTGCCAGCAGCACCAGACAGGGTGCCACTGAAGCTTTCTTT.

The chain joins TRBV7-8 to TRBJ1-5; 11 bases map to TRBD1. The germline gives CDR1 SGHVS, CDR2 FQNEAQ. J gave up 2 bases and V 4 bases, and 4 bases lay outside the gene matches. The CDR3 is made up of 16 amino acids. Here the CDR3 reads CASSSMDRGRNQPQHF. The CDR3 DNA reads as TGTGCCAGCAGCTCCATGGACAGGGGGCGCAATCAGCCCCAGCATTTT.

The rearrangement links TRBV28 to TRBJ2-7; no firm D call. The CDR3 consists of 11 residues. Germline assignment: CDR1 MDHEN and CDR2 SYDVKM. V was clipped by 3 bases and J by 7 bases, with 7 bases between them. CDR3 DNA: TGTGCCAGCAGTTTGAGGCGAGAGCAGTACTTC. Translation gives CASSLRREQYF.

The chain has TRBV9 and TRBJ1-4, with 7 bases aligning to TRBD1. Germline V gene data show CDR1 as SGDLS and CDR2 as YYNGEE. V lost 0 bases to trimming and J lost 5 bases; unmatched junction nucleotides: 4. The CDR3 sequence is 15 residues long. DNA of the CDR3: TGTGCCAGCAGCGTAGAGACAGGGATCAATGAAAAACTGTTTTTT. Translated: CASSVETGINEKLFF.

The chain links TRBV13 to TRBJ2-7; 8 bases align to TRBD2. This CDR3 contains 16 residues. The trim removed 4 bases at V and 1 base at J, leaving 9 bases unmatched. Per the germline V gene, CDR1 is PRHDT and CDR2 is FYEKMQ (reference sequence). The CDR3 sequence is CASSSPSGSPSYEQYF. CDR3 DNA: TGTGCCAGCAGCTCCCCGAGCGGGAGCCCGTCCTACGAGCAGTACTTC.

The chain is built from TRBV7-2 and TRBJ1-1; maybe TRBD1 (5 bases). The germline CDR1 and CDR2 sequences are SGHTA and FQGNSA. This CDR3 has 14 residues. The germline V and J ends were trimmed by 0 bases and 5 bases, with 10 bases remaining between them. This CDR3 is CASSLATGHTEAFF. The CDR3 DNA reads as TGTGCCAGCAGCTTAGCAACAGGACATACTGAAGCTTTCTTT.

The CDR3 spells CASSLRGSVIAGKNIQYF. The CDR3 coding sequence is TGTGCCAGCAGCCTGCGGGGGTCCGTTATCGCCGGCAAAAACATTCAGTACTTC. The chain recombines TRBV7-8 with TRBJ2-4; 7 bases are shared with TRBD2. This CDR3 contains 18 residues. V dropped 5 bases and J dropped 3; count of bases not matched to a gene: 16. Germline CDR1 reads SGHVS; CDR2 reads FQNEAQ.

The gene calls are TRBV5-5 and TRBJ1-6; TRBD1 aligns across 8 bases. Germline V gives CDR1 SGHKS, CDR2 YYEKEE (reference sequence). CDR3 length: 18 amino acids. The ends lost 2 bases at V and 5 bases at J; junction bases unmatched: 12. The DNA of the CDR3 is TGTGCCAGCAGCTTACTTCTACAGGGACAGGCAAATAATTCACCCCTCCACTTT. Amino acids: CASSLLLQGQANNSPLHF.

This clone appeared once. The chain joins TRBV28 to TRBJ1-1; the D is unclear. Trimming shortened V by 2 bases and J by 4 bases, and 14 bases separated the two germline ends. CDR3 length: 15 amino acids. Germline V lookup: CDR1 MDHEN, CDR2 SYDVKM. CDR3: CASSLIAGWATEAFF. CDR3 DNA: TGTGCCAGCAGTTTAATAGCGGGTTGGGCCACTGAAGCTTTCTTT.

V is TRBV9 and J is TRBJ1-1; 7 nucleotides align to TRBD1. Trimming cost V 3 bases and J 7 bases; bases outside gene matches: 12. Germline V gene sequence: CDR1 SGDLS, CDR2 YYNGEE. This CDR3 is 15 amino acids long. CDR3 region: CASSGNPGRGDEAFF. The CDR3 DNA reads TGTGCCAGCAGCGGCAATCCTGGCAGGGGGGATGAAGCTTTCTTT.

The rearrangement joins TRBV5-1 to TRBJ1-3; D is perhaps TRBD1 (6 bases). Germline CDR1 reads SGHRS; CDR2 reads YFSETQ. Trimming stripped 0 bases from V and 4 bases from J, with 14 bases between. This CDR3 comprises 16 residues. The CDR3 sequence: CASSLEPQGRGNTIYF. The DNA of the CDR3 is TGCGCCAGCAGCTTGGAGCCACAGGGTAGAGGAAACACCATATATTTT.

CDR3 amino acids: CASSYPGQVRSPLHF. CDR3 nucleotide sequence: TGTGCCAGCAGTTACCCGGGACAGGTACGATCACCCCTCCACTTT. V and J are TRBV6-5 and TRBJ1-6; 8 bases are shared with TRBD1. Trimming removed 2 bases from V and 10 bases from J; junction bases left unmatched: 7. The CDR3 runs 15 residues. Germline V lookup: CDR1 MNHEY, CDR2 SVGAGI.

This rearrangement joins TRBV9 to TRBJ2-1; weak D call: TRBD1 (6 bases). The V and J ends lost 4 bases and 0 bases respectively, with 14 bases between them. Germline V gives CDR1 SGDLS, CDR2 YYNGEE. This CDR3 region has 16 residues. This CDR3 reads CASSPRGRSSYNEQFF. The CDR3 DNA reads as TGTGCCAGCAGCCCTAGGGGGAGAAGCTCCTACAATGAGCAGTTCTTC.

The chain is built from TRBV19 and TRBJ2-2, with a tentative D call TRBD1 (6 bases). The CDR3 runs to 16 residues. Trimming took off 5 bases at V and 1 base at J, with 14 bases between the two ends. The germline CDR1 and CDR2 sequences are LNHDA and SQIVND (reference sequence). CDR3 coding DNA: TGTGCCAGTAGTCCCCCGACAGGATGGAACACCGGGGAGCTGTTTTTT. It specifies CASSPPTGWNTGELFF.

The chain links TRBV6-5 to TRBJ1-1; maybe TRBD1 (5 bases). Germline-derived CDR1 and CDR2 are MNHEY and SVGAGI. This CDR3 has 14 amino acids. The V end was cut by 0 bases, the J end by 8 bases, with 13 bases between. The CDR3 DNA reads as TGTGCCAGCAGTTACTCGACTGACTGGGGCGAAGCTTTCTTT. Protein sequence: CASSYSTDWGEAFF.

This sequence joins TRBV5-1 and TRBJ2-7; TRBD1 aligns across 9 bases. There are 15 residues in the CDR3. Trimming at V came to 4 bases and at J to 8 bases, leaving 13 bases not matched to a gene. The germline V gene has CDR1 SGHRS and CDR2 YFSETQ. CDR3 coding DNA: TGCGCCAGCAGCGTGGACCCGGGACAGGGATTTAAGCAGTACTTC. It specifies CASSVDPGQGFKQYF.

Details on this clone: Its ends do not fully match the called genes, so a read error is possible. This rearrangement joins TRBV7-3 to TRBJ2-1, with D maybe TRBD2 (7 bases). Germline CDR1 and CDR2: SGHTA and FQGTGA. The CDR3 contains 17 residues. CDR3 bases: TGCCTCAGCGCGGGGTTAGGGGGGGGTGTCGGAAACAATGAGCAGTTCTTC. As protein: CLSAGLGGGVGNNEQFF.

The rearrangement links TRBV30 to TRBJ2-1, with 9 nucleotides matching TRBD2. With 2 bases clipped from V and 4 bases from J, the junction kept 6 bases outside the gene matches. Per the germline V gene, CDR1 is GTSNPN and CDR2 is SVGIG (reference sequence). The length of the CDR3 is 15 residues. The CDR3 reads CAWSNLAGGYNEQFF. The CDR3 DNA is TGTGCCTGGAGTAACCTGGCGGGGGGGTACAATGAGCAGTTCTTC.

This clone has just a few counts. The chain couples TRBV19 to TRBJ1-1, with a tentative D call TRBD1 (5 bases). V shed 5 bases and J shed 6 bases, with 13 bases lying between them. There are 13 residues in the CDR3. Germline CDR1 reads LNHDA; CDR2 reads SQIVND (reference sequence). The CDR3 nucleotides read TGTGCCAGTAGTTTCGGGACTGGCTCTGAAGCTTTCTTT. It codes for CASSFGTGSEAFF.

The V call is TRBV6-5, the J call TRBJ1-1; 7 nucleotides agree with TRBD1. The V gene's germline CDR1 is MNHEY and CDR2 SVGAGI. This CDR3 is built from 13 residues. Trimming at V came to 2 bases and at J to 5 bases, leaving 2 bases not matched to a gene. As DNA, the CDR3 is TGTGCCAGCAGTTACCGACAGGGAACTGAAGCTTTCTTT. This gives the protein CASSYRQGTEAFF.

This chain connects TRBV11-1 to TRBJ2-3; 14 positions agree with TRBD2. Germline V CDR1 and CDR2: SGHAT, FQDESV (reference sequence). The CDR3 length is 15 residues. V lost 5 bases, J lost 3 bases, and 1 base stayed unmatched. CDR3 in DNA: TGTGCCAGCAGCCGACTAGCGGGGGGGACAGATACGCAGTATTTT. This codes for CASSRLAGGTDTQYF.

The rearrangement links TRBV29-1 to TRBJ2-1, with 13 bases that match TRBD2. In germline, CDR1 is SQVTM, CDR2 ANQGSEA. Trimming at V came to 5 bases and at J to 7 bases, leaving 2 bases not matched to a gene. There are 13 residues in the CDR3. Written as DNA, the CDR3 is TGCAGCGTTTGGACTAGCGGGAGTAATGAGCAGTTCTTC. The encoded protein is CSVWTSGSNEQFF.

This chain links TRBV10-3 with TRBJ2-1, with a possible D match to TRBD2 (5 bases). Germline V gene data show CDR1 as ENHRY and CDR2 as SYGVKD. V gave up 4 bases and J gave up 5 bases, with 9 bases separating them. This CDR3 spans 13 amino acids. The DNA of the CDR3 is TGTGCCATCAGTGGTAGCGCGAACAATGAGCAGTTCTTC. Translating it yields CAISGSANNEQFF.

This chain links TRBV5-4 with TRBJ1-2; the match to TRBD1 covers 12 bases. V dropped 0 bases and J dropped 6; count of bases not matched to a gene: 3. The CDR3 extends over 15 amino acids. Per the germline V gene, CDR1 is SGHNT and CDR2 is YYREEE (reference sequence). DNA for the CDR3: TGTGCCAGCAGCTTGGAGGGGACAGGGGGCCATGGCTACACCTTC. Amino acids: CASSLEGTGGHGYTF. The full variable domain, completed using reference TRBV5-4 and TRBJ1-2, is ETGVTQSPTHLIKTRGQQVTLRCSSQSGHNTVSWYQQALGQGPQFIFQYYREEENGRGNFPPRFSGLQFPNYSSELNVNALELDDSALYLCASSLEGTGGHGYTFGSGTRLTVV.

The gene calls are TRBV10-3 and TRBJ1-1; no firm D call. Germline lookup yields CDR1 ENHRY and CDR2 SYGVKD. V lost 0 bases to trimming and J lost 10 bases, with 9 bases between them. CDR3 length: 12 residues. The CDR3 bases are TGTGCCATCAGTGAGTCAGGAGGGAGAGCTTTCTTT. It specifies CAISESGGRAFF.

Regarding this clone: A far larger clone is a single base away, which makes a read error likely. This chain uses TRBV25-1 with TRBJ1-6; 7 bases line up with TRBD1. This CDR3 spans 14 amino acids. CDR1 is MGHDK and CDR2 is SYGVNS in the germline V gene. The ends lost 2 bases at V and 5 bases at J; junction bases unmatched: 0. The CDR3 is CASSEDRDNSPLHF. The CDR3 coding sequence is TGTGCCAGCAGTGAAGACAGGGATAATTCACCCCTCCACTTT.